Sequencing of this TCR beta chain was carried out in a study of CD8 T cells in ankylosing spondylitis. The CDR3 extends over 13 amino acids. Trimming took 8 bases from V and 5 from J; bases not matched to a gene: 6. TCRdb re-called the 5' RACE reads with MiXCR, one entry per CDR3 protein. The sample lists fewer than 150,000 distinct CDR3 sequences; 6% to 8.5% were seen once. General observations from the study: What seemed typical of ankylosing spondylitis blood was a TCR beta motif built from about 8 highly homologous variants.

There are many counts of this clonotype. Its target is unknown. The TCR originated in a female donor with ankylosing spondylitis or in good health (not recorded which). The J gene is TRBJ2-1, the V gene TRBV12-3 or TRBV12-4; the match to TRBD1 covers 7 bases. The sequenced sample was blood, either unsorted or a sorted T cell fraction (not recorded which). DNA for the CDR3: TGTGCCAGCCGGTCAGGGGGAGACAATGAGCAGTTCTTC. This encodes CASRSGGDNEQFF.